This passage covers 28 T cell receptor beta chains from one sample sequenced in a study of T-cell reconstitution after alpha-beta-depleted transplantation in children. For TCRbeta, the library was prepared with unique molecular identifiers. Using its own MiXCR run on the PCR reads, TCRdb lists one record per CDR3 protein. The table lists hundreds of thousands of distinct CDR3 sequences, 15% to 20% of them singletons. Sample: PBMCs from the stem cell graft donor, taken from the stem cell graft. The receptors were gathered from a human donor who donated a stem cell graft to a child with acute myeloid leukemia.

The table lists this clonotype with many counts. The chain is built from TRBV29-1 and TRBJ1-2; D call uncertain. CDR1 is SQVTM, CDR2 ANQGSEA, per germline. The CDR3 consists of 12 residues. V was pared by 3 bases and J by 4 bases, with 9 bases between. In DNA, the CDR3 is TGCAGCGTTGATATGGGCGCCTATGGCTACACCTTC. Translation: CSVDMGAYGYTF.

This clonotype has at least ten counts. This chain connects TRBV20-1 to TRBJ2-3; 7 bases fit TRBD1. This CDR3 spans 13 amino acids. CDR1 DFQATT and CDR2 SNEGSKA come from the germline V gene (reference sequence). CDR3 DNA: TGCAGAGTAAGGGGGACAGCAACAGATACGCAGTATTTT. It codes for CRVRGTATDTQYF.

Turning to this clonotype: A much more abundant neighbour one base away suggests this may be a read error. V gene TRBV20-1 combines with J gene TRBJ1-4, with 7 positions matching TRBD1. Germline V lookup: CDR1 DFQATT, CDR2 SNEGSKA (reference sequence). The junction had 7 bases not matched to a gene; V was cut back by 4 bases and J by 2 bases. The CDR3 runs to 15 residues. CDR3 sequence: CSAKGGTDTNEKLFF. For the CDR3, the DNA is TGCAGTGCTAAAGGCGGGACAGACACTAATGAAAAACTGTTTTTT.

This clonotype has only a few counts. The genes are TRBV24-1 and TRBJ2-3, with a weak D call TRBD1 (5 bases). CDR3 size: 12 residues. Germline values: CDR1 KGHDR, CDR2 SFDVKD. Trimming removed 5 bases from V and 10 bases from J, with 12 bases in between. The CDR3 is CATSAGKLAQYF. Written as DNA, the CDR3 is TGTGCCACCAGTGCAGGGAAGCTGGCGCAGTATTTT.

Points on this clonotype: It is likely a read error, because the conserved phenylalanine at the end of the CDR3 is missing. V and J are TRBV4-2 and TRBJ1-3; D gene uncertain. The length of the CDR3 is 14 residues. Trimming removed 1 base from V and 7 bases from J, with 11 bases in between. Germline values: CDR1 LGHNA, CDR2 YNFKEQ. CDR3 DNA sequence: TGTGCCAGCAGCCAAGGCGGAGTTAGGAACACCATATATGTT. Encoded protein: CASSQGGVRNTIYV.

The table lists this clonotype with a few counts. This chain uses TRBV12-3 or TRBV12-4 with TRBJ1-5, with D perhaps TRBD1 (6 bases). Trimming took 3 bases from V and 2 from J, leaving 11 bases between them. This CDR3 has 15 amino acids. CDR3 loop: CASSFWGQGNQPQHF. The CDR3 nucleotides read TGTGCCAGCAGTTTTTGGGGGCAAGGCAATCAGCCCCAGCATTTT.

This clonotype appeared many times. This chain connects TRBV20-1 to TRBJ2-1; D gene uncertain. The CDR3 has 15 residues. Trimming removed 0 bases from V and 1 base from J, with 10 bases in between. Germline loops: CDR1 DFQATT, CDR2 SNEGSKA (reference sequence). The DNA of the CDR3 is TGCAGTGCTAGAGATAAATGGAAATCCTACAATGAGCAGTTCTTC. This codes for CSARDKWKSYNEQFF.

In this sample, this clonotype turned up many times. This chain joins TRBV6-1 and TRBJ2-1; tentatively, D is TRBD2 (5 bases). Per germline, CDR1 MNHNS and CDR2 SASEGT. There are 13 residues in the CDR3. Trimming cost V 6 bases and J 4 bases, with 10 bases left between them. CDR3 bases: TGTGCCAGCAGCAACCGCGGGTACAATGAGCAGTTCTTC. Translated: CASSNRGYNEQFF.

At least ten counts were recorded for this clonotype. This chain links TRBV20-1 with TRBJ1-6; maybe TRBD1 (5 bases). Germline assignment: CDR1 DFQATT and CDR2 SNEGSKA (reference sequence). The length of the CDR3 is 14 residues. The V end was cut by 6 bases, the J end by 7 bases, with 16 bases between. CDR3 DNA: TGCAGTGCCAAACTTACCGGGGGAAATTCACCCCTCCACTTT. Its translation: CSAKLTGGNSPLHF.

This clonotype was observed a handful of times. The rearrangement joins TRBV7-9 to TRBJ2-1; D not certain. Germline lookup yields CDR1 SEHNR and CDR2 FQNEAQ (reference sequence). V was pared by 5 bases and J by 2 bases, with 16 bases between. This CDR3 has 16 residues. The CDR3 spells CASSLRSFGPYNEQFF. The CDR3 DNA is TGTGCCAGCAGCCTCAGGTCGTTTGGGCCCTACAATGAGCAGTTCTTC.

This chain links TRBV27 with TRBJ2-1; TRBD1 aligns across 10 bases. V lost 2 bases and J lost 8; bases outside the gene matches: 6. Germline values: CDR1 MNHEY, CDR2 SMNVEV (reference sequence). The CDR3 runs 15 residues. DNA for the CDR3: TGTGCCAGCAGTTTAATCGGGACAGGGGACGATGAGCAGTTCTTC. Protein: CASSLIGTGDDEQFF.

In this sample, this clonotype turned up a few times. The gene calls are TRBV12-3 or TRBV12-4 and TRBJ2-1; TRBD2 matches 8 bases. The CDR3 totals 14 residues. The V segment lost 2 bases and the J segment 9 bases; nucleotides outside the gene matches: 6. The CDR3, as DNA: TGTGCCAGCAGTTTACCGGGGGGGGCCTTTGAGCAGTTCTTC. Protein product: CASSLPGGAFEQFF.

This clonotype was seen only a few times. The chain combines TRBV28 with TRBJ2-7, with a weak D call TRBD1 (6 bases). The CDR3 extends over 16 amino acids. Germline V gene sequence: CDR1 MDHEN, CDR2 SYDVKM. V lost 6 bases and J lost 2, with 20 bases in between. The CDR3, as DNA: TGTGCCAGCAGCGACACGTTAGGGGGTGTAACCTACGAGCAGTACTTC. Translating gives CASSDTLGGVTYEQYF. The full variable domain, completed using reference TRBV28 and TRBJ2-7, is DVKVTQSSRYLVKRTGEKVFLECVQDMDHENMFWYRQDPGLGLRLIYFSYDVKMKEKGDIPEGYSVSREKKERFSLILESASTNQTSMYLCASSDTLGGVTYEQYFGPGTRLTVT.

The table lists this clonotype with many counts. The chain links TRBV20-1 to TRBJ2-3; 7 nucleotides match TRBD2. Germline V gene data show CDR1 as DFQATT and CDR2 as SNEGSKA (reference sequence). The CDR3 has 14 residues. With V trimmed by 6 bases and J by 0 bases, 6 bases remained unmatched. CDR3 in amino acids: CSAPGLLSTDTQYF. The CDR3 bases are TGCAGTGCCCCGGGACTACTCAGCACAGATACGCAGTATTTT.

A few counts support this clonotype. The gene calls are TRBV5-1 and TRBJ1-6; tentative D call: TRBD1 (6 bases). Per germline, CDR1 SGHRS and CDR2 YFSETQ. The V end lost 4 bases, the J end lost 3 bases, and 11 bases lay between the germline ends. The CDR3 loop spans 15 amino acids. The CDR3 sequence: CASSPGEGYNSPLHF. CDR3 DNA: TGCGCCAGCAGCCCAGGGGAAGGCTATAATTCACCCCTCCACTTT.

This clonotype was recorded many times. This chain links TRBV15 with TRBJ1-5; D possibly corresponds to TRBD1 (6 bases). V was clipped by 0 bases and J by 2 bases, with 11 bases between them. The length of the CDR3 is 16 residues. The V gene's germline CDR1 is LNHNV and CDR2 YYDKDF (reference sequence). The CDR3 DNA reads as TGTGCCACCAGCAGAGATAGGGGGTATGGCAATCAGCCCCAGCATTTT. Protein sequence: CATSRDRGYGNQPQHF.

At least ten counts were recorded for this clonotype. This chain uses TRBV20-1 with TRBJ2-7; the D gene is possibly TRBD1 (6 bases). The V gene's germline CDR1 is DFQATT and CDR2 SNEGSKA (reference sequence). V was trimmed by 1 base and J by 0 bases, leaving 7 bases between them. The CDR3 consists of 13 residues. The CDR3 loop reads CSARGDTSYEQYV. The CDR3 DNA reads as TGCAGTGCTAGAGGGGACACCTCCTACGAGCAGTACGTC.

In its sample, this clonotype was seen a few times. This chain joins TRBV29-1 and TRBJ2-5, with D unclear. Trimming removed 4 bases at V and 5 bases at J, with 8 bases between. Germline CDR1 reads SQVTM; CDR2 reads ANQGSEA. The CDR3 is made up of 11 amino acids. In DNA, the CDR3 is TGCAGCGTTGTATTGGTTGAGACCCAGTACTTC. Translation gives CSVVLVETQYF.

This sequence joins TRBV7-9 and TRBJ1-6; TRBD1 matches 7 bases. Per the germline V gene, CDR1 is SEHNR and CDR2 is FQNEAQ (reference sequence). V gave up 5 bases and J gave up 9 bases; unmatched junction bases: 10. The CDR3 has 15 residues. The CDR3 DNA reads as TGTGCCAGCAGCGTGACGACAGGGAACGGTTCACCCCTCCACTTT. It codes for CASSVTTGNGSPLHF.

The chain links TRBV5-4 to TRBJ1-1; D gene uncertain. This CDR3 region has 12 residues. In germline, CDR1 is SGHNT, CDR2 YYREEE (reference sequence). V dropped 4 bases and J dropped 2 bases, with 6 bases sitting between them. CDR3 region: CASSRRNTEAFF. CDR3 coding DNA: TGTGCCAGCAGCCGTCGTAACACTGAAGCTTTCTTT.

This clonotype has just a few counts. V is TRBV9 and J is TRBJ1-1; a possible D gene is TRBD1 (5 bases). V was clipped by 0 bases and J by 5 bases, with 14 bases between them. Germline-derived CDR1 and CDR2 are SGDLS and YYNGEE. The CDR3 covers 15 residues. The CDR3 DNA sequence: TGTGCCAGCAGCGTAGGGGACCAGGGTGCAACTGAAGCTTTCTTT. Its translation is CASSVGDQGATEAFF. The variable domain in full, completed from reference TRBV9 and TRBJ1-1, reads DSGVTQTPKHLITATGQRVTLRCSPRSGDLSVYWYQQSLDQGLQFLIQYYNGEERAKGNILERFSAQQFPDLHSELNLSSLELGDSALYFCASSVGDQGATEAFFGQGTRLTVV.

Worth noting for this clonotype: At one boundary the junction diverges from the germline segment, which might be a read error. The rearrangement links TRBV5-1 to TRBJ1-1; possibly TRBD1 for D (5 bases). Germline CDR1 reads SGHRS; CDR2 reads YFSETQ. This CDR3 has 13 residues. The CDR3 sequence is CASSLQDYTGAFF. The CDR3 region has the DNA TGCGCCAGCAGCTTACAGGATTACACTGGAGCTTTCTTT.

This clonotype was counted at least ten times. The chain carries TRBV20-1 and TRBJ2-1; 9 bases match TRBD2. CDR1 and CDR2 from the germline V gene are DFQATT and SNEGSKA (reference sequence). V shed 5 bases and J 2 bases; nucleotides not matched to a gene: 7. There are 15 residues in the CDR3. The CDR3 reads CSARTASGAYNEQFF. CDR3 coding DNA: TGCAGTGCTCGGACAGCTAGCGGGGCCTACAATGAGCAGTTCTTC.

The sample holds a few counts of this clonotype. The chain links TRBV6-5 to TRBJ1-1, with a tentative D call TRBD1 (5 bases). Trimming took off 6 bases at V and 4 bases at J, with 9 bases between the two ends. The CDR3 sequence is 12 residues long. From germline, CDR1 is MNHEY and CDR2 SVGAGI. CDR3 sequence reads: CASRGDPTEAFF. CDR3 bases: TGTGCCAGCAGGGGGGACCCCACTGAAGCTTTCTTT.

This clonotype was recorded at least ten times. The rearrangement joins TRBV20-1 to TRBJ2-7, with D possibly being TRBD2 (7 bases). The germline V gene has CDR1 DFQATT and CDR2 SNEGSKA (reference sequence). Trimming left V 7 bases short and J 7 bases short, with 23 bases between. This CDR3 contains 14 residues. DNA for the CDR3: TGCAGTGTCTTACGGGGGGCAGGGCTGAATGAGCAGTACTTC. It translates to CSVLRGAGLNEQYF.

This clonotype was recorded at least ten times. CDR3 in amino acids: CASSQEDTGSDEQFF. The CDR3 DNA follows: TGCGCCAGCAGCCAAGAGGATACAGGGAGCGATGAGCAGTTCTTC. The rearrangement links TRBV4-1 to TRBJ2-1; D is possibly TRBD1 (6 bases). The V end lost 0 bases, the J end lost 8 bases, and 14 bases lay between the germline ends. Germline loops: CDR1 MGHRA, CDR2 YSYEKL. The CDR3 has 15 residues.

On this clonotype itself: A much more abundant neighbour one base away suggests this may be a read error. This chain connects TRBV4-3 to TRBJ2-7; 8 positions agree with TRBD1. Germline assignment: CDR1 LGHNA and CDR2 YSLEER. The CDR3 sequence is 17 residues long. V lost 1 base and J lost 0; bases outside the gene matches: 8. The CDR3 coding sequence is TGCGCCAGCAGCCAAGGTCCGACAGGGGAGAGCTCCTACGAGCAGTACTTC. Residues: CASSQGPTGESSYEQYF.

This clonotype was recorded at least ten times. The gene calls are TRBV20-1 and TRBJ2-7; TRBD1 matches at 7 bases. The J segment lost 4 bases and the V segment lost 8 bases, leaving 14 bases of the junction unmatched. The CDR3 length is 14 residues. CDR1 is DFQATT, CDR2 SNEGSKA, per germline (reference sequence). In DNA form, the CDR3 reads TGCAGTATAAGGGGGCCTCTAGGGTCTTACGAGCAGTACGTC. Residues: CSIRGPLGSYEQYV.